This T cell receptor (beta chain) appears in the sequencing data of a study of cytomegalovirus exposure and HLA in healthy donors. The sample holds a few counts of this clone. TCRdb keeps only in-frame clones here, not all; method: immunoSEQ multiplex PCR. This sample has roughly 200,000 clones, with around 80% found just once. The germline CDR1 and CDR2 sequences are SQVTM and ANQGSEA. The CDR3 contains 14 residues. The V segment lost 3 bases and the J segment 0 bases; nucleotides outside the gene matches: 5. V is TRBV29-1 and J is TRBJ2-7, with 7 bases identical to TRBD2. The sequencing input was PBMCs. The sequence was obtained from a woman younger than 45 in good health and CMV-seronegative. For the CDR3, the DNA is TGCAGCGTTGACGGACTAGGGTCCTCCTACGAGCAGTACTTC. It codes for CSVDGLGSSYEQYF.